These 10 T cell receptor beta chains were all obtained from the same sample, sequenced in a study of CD8+ T cells in alopecia areata listed by TCRdb under 2018. Library construction relied on the immunoSEQ multiplex PCR assay. RNA was extracted from all samples and reverse transcribed into cDNA as template for TCR sequencing. As stored in TCRdb, this immuneACCESS dataset retains in-frame rearrangements with V and J assigned. A fraction of the clones does not appear; measured against another copy, unresolved V genes explain less than half of the discrepancy, and the remainder lacks a known reason. The sample table shows more than 75,000 clones, and roughly two fifths are seen once. Of the sample, 1% to 1.5% is held by the ten largest clones. Sequencing input: CD4+ T cells sorted from blood. These receptors all come from a human donor with alopecia areata.

The chain recombines TRBV6-1 with TRBJ1-2; D possibly corresponds to TRBD1 (6 bases). Germline V gene sequence: CDR1 MNHNS, CDR2 SASEGT. Between the trimmed V and J ends, which lost 6 bases and 8 bases, there was a span of 16 bases. There are 13 residues in the CDR3. CDR3 bases: TGTGCCAGCAGACCGGACAGAGAATTCGGCTACACCTTC. It encodes CASRPDREFGYTF.

This clone was counted only a few times. The V call is TRBV6-5, the J call TRBJ2-7, with D perhaps TRBD1 or TRBD2 (5 bases each). V lost 7 bases and J lost 4, with 14 bases in between. The CDR3 sequence is 13 residues long. Looked up from germline, CDR1 is MNHEY and CDR2 is SVGAGI. CDR3 sequence reads: CASTTRDGYEQYF. The CDR3 region has the DNA TGTGCCAGCACCACTCGGGACGGATACGAGCAGTACTTC.

The table lists this clone with a few counts. The chain joins TRBV14 to TRBJ2-7; D is undetermined. The CDR3 sequence is 14 residues long. Germline values: CDR1 SGHDN, CDR2 FVKESK. The ends were cut back, 1 base at V and 7 bases at J, with 14 bases in the middle. In DNA form, the CDR3 reads TGTGCCAGCAGCCAAGCTCGGCAGCCCCTAGAGCAGTACTTC. Protein sequence: CASSQARQPLEQYF.

V gene TRBV7-3 combines with J gene TRBJ2-1; possible D gene TRBD2, 6 bases. The V gene's germline CDR1 is SGHTA and CDR2 FQGTGA. This CDR3 comprises 14 residues. Trimming cost V 5 bases and J 5 bases, with 13 bases left between them. This CDR3 is CASSPGGAHNEQFF. The CDR3 DNA reads TGTGCCAGCAGCCCTGGCGGGGCTCACAATGAGCAGTTCTTC.

There are a few counts of this clone. V usage is TRBV6-5 and J usage is TRBJ1-1, with 8 bases aligning to TRBD1. The CDR3 runs to 15 residues. CDR1 and CDR2 from the germline V gene are MNHEY and SVGAGI. J gave up 0 bases and V 6 bases, and 6 bases lay outside the gene matches. The CDR3 DNA sequence: TGTGCCAGCAGCCGCGGGACAGGCATGAACACTGAAGCTTTCTTT. This codes for CASSRGTGMNTEAFF.

V and J are TRBV29-1 and TRBJ1-2; D is uncertain. Germline values: CDR1 SQVTM, CDR2 ANQGSEA. Trimming left V 4 bases short and J 2 bases short, with 14 bases between. CDR3 length: 14 residues. The CDR3 DNA reads TGCAGCGTTGTGACCGGACTAGTAAACTATGGCTACACCTTC. Amino acids: CSVVTGLVNYGYTF.

This clone turned up a few times. V is TRBV6-5 and J is TRBJ2-7; a weak D match, TRBD1 (6 bases). Looked up from germline, CDR1 is MNHEY and CDR2 is SVGAGI. The CDR3 spans 13 residues. Trimming removed 2 bases from V and 5 bases from J, with 10 bases in between. In nucleotides, the CDR3 is TGTGCCAGCAGTTACCGAGACAGGCACGAGCAGTACTTC. Its translation is CASSYRDRHEQYF.

The chain joins TRBV29-1 to TRBJ2-7; TRBD1 is a possible D gene (6 bases). With 4 bases removed from V and 2 bases from J, the gap between germline ends came to 6 bases. CDR1 and CDR2 from the germline V gene are SQVTM and ANQGSEA. This CDR3 contains 11 residues. The CDR3: CSVGDTYEQYF. The CDR3 bases are TGCAGCGTTGGGGACACCTACGAGCAGTACTTC.

CDR3 DNA: TGCAGCGTGGAGACAGGGTCGGCCAAAAACATTCAGTACTTC. Amino acid sequence: CSVETGSAKNIQYF. J is TRBJ2-4 and V is TRBV29-1; 7 positions match TRBD1. From germline, CDR1 is SQVTM and CDR2 ANQGSEA. With V trimmed by 6 bases and J by 1 base, 6 bases remained unmatched. The CDR3 spans 14 residues.

The chain links TRBV9 to TRBJ2-5; TRBD2 might be the D (6 bases). Per germline, CDR1 SGDLS and CDR2 YYNGEE. The CDR3 length is 14 residues. V gave up 0 bases and J gave up 5 bases, with 11 bases separating them. The CDR3 coding sequence is TGTGCCAGCAGCGTAGCGGGAGTGGCGGAGACCCAGTACTTC. Its translation: CASSVAGVAETQYF.